This passage covers 2 T cell receptor beta chains from one sample sequenced in a study of cytomegalovirus exposure and HLA in healthy donors. Primers: 60 Vbeta forward and 13 Jbeta reverse. Method: immunoSEQ multiplex PCR; TCRdb's copy keeps in-frame clones and lacks some. The repertoire includes about 200,000 clones, approximately 78% of them detected once, and 6.5% sits in the top ten. Material for sequencing was PBMCs. These receptors came from a woman between 50 and 59 years old in good health and CMV-seropositive.

This chain links TRBV27 with TRBJ1-1; D perhaps matches TRBD1 (6 bases). Germline lookup yields CDR1 MNHEY and CDR2 SMNVEV (reference sequence). This CDR3 has 15 amino acids. The V end was cut by 2 bases, the J end by 1 base, with 11 bases between. CDR3 residues: CASSLRWGRNTEAFF. The DNA of the CDR3 is TGTGCCAGCAGTTTAAGATGGGGGCGGAACACTGAAGCTTTCTTT.

This clone was observed once. This chain uses TRBV19 with TRBJ2-1; 8 bases fit TRBD1. This CDR3 contains 15 residues. V lost 3 bases and J lost 7; bases outside the gene matches: 8. The germline CDR1 and CDR2 sequences are LNHDA and SQIVND (reference sequence). Here the CDR3 reads CASSIPGQGKNEQFF. As DNA, the CDR3 is TGTGCCAGTAGTATTCCCGGACAGGGTAAGAATGAGCAGTTCTTC.